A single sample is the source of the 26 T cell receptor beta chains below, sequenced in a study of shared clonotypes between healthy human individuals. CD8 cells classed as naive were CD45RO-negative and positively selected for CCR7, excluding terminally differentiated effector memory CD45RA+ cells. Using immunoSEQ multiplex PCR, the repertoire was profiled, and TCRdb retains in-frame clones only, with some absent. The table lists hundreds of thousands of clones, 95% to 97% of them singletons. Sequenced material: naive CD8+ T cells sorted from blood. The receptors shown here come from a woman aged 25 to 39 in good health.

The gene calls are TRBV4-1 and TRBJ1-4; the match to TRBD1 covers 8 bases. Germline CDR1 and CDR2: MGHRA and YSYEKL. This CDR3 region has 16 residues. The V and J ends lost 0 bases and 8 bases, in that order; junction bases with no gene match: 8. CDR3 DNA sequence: TGCGCCAGCAGCCAAGAACCGCCAGGGGGCAGCGAAAAACTGTTTTTT. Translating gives CASSQEPPGGSEKLFF.

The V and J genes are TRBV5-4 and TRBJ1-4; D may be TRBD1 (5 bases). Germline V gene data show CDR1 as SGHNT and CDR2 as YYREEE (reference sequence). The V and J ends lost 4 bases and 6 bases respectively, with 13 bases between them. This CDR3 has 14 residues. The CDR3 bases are TGTGCCAGCAGCCGGGGGATTATCGATGAAAAACTGTTTTTT. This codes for CASSRGIIDEKLFF.

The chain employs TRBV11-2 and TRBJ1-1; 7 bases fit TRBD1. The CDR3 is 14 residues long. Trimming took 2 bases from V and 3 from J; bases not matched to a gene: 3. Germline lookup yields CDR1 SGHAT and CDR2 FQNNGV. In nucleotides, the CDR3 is TGTGCCAGCAGCTTACAGGGGGTGGACACTGAAGCTTTCTTT. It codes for CASSLQGVDTEAFF. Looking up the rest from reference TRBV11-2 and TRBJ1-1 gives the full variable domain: EAGVAQSPRYKIIEKRQSVAFWCNPISGHATLYWYQQILGQGPKLLIQFQNNGVVDDSQLPKDRFSAERLKGVDSTLKIQPAKLEDSAVYLCASSLQGVDTEAFFGQGTRLTVV.

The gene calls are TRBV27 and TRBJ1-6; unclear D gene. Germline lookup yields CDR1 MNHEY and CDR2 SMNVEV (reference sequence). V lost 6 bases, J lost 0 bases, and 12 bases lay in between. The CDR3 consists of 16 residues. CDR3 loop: CASSRTSSSYNSPLHF. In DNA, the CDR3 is TGTGCCAGCAGCCGGACTTCGAGCTCCTATAATTCACCCCTCCACTTT.

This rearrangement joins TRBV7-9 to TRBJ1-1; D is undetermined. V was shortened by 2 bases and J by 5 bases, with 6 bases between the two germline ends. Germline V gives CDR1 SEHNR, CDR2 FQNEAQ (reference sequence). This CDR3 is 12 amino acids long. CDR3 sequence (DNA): TGTGCCAGCAGCTTATGGGCGACTGAAGCTTTCTTT. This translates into CASSLWATEAFF.

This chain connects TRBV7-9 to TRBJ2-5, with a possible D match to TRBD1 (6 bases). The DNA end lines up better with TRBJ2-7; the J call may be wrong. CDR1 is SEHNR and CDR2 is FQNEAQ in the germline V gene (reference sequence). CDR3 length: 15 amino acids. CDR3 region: CASSLGTPSSYEQYF. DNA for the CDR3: TGTGCCAGCAGCTTGGGGACACCAAGCTCCTACGAGCAGTACTTC.

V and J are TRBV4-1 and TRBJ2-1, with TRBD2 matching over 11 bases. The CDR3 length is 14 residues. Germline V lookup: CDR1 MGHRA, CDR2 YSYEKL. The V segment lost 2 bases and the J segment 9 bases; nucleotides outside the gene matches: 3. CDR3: CASSQLAGGPEQFF. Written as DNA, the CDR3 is TGCGCCAGCAGCCAACTAGCGGGAGGACCTGAGCAGTTCTTC.

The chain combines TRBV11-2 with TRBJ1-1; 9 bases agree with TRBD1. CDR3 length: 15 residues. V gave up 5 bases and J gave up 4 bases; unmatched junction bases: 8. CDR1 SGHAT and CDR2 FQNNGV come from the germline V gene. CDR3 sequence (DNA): TGTGCCAGCAGCCCCGGGACAGGGCGTTTCACTGAAGCTTTCTTT. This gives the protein CASSPGTGRFTEAFF.

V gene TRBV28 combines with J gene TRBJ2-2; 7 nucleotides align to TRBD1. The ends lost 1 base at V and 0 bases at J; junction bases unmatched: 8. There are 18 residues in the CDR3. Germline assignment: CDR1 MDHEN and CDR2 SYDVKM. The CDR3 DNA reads TGTGCCAGCAGTTTATTCCCGCCCGGGACAGCGAACACCGGGGAGCTGTTTTTT. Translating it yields CASSLFPPGTANTGELFF.

CDR3 bases: TGTGCCAGCAGTCCCCCGGATCGGGAGCAGTACTTC. This encodes CASSPPDREQYF. V is TRBV28 and J is TRBJ2-7; no firm D call. The CDR3 runs to 12 residues. Trimming removed 5 bases from V and 7 bases from J, with 12 bases in between. CDR1 and CDR2 from the germline V gene are MDHEN and SYDVKM.

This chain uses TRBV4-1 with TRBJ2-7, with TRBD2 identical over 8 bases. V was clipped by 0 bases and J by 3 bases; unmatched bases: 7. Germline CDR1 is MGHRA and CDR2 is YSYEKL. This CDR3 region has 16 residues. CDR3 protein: CASSQDRLAGHYEQYF. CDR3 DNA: TGCGCCAGCAGCCAAGATCGGCTAGCGGGTCACTACGAGCAGTACTTC.

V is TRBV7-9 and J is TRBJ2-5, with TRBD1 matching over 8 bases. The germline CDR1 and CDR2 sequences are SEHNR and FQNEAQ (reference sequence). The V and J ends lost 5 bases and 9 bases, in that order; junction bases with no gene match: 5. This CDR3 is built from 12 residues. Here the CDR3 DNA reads TGTGCCAGCAGCCCGGACAGGGTCGCCCAGTACTTC. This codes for CASSPDRVAQYF.

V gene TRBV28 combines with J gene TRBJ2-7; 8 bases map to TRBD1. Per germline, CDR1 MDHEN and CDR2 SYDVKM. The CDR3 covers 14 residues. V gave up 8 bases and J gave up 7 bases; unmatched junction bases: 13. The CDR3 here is CASLPGGESEEQYF. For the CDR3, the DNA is TGTGCCAGCTTACCAGGGGGCGAATCCGAAGAGCAGTACTTC.

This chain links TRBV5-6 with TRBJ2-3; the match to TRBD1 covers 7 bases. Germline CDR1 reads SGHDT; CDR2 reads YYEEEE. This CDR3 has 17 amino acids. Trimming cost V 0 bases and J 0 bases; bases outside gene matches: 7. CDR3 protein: CASSLADRDSSTDTQYF. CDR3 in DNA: TGTGCCAGCAGCTTGGCGGATCGGGACAGTAGCACAGATACGCAGTATTTT. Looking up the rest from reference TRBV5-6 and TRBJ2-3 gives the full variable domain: DAGVTQSPTHLIKTRGQQVTLRCSPKSGHDTVSWYQQALGQGPQFIFQYYEEEERQRGNFPDRFSGHQFPNYSSELNVNALLLGDSALYLCASSLADRDSSTDTQYFGPGTRLTVL.

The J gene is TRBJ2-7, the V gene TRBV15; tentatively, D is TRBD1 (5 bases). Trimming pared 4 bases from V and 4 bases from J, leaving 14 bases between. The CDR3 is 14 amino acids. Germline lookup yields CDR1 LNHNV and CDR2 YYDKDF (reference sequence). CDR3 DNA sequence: TGTGCCACCAGCATCGACAGAGCAGCTTACGAGCAGTACTTC. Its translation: CATSIDRAAYEQYF.

In nucleotides, the CDR3 is TGTGCCAGCAGTTTCTGGACTACCTATGGCTACACCTTC. Amino acid sequence: CASSFWTTYGYTF. The V and J genes are TRBV28 and TRBJ1-2; D remains unclear. V lost 3 bases and J lost 4, with 9 bases in between. The CDR3 is 13 amino acids. Germline CDR1 MDHEN, CDR2 SYDVKM.

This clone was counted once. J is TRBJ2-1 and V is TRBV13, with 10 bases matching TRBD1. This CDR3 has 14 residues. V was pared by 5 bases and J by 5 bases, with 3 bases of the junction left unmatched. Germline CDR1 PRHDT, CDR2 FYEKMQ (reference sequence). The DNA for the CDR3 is TGTGCCAGCAGCGCGGACAGGGGGAACAATGAGCAGTTCTTC. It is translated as CASSADRGNNEQFF.

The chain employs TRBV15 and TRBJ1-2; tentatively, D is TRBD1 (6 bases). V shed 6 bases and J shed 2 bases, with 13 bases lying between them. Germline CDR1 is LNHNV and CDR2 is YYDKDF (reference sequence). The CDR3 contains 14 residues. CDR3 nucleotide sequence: TGTGCCACCAGACGGGTCGGGACAAACTATGGCTACACCTTC. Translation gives CATRRVGTNYGYTF. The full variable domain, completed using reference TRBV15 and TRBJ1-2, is DAMVIQNPRYQVTQFGKPVTLSCSQTLNHNVMYWYQQKSSQAPKLLFHYYDKDFNNEADTPDNFQSRRPNTSFCFLDIRSPGLGDTAMYLCATRRVGTNYGYTFGSGTRLTVV.

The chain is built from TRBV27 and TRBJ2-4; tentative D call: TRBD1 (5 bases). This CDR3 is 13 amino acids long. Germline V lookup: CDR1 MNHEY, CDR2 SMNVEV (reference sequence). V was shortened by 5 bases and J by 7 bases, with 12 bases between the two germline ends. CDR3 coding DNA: TGTGCCAGCAGTACAGGTACAGCGAACATTCAGTACTTC. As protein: CASSTGTANIQYF.

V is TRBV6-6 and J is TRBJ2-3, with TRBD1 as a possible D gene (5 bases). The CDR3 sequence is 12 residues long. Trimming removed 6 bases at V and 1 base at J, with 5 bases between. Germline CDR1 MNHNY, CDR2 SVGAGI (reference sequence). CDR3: CASRGRTDTQYF. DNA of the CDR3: TGTGCCAGCAGGGGGCGCACAGATACGCAGTATTTT.

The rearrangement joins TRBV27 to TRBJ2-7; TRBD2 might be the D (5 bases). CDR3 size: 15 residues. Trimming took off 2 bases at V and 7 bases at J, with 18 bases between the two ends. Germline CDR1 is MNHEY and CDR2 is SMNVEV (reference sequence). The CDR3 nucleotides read TGTGCCAGCAGTTTAGCGATGGACGGGATGGGAGAGCAGTACTTC. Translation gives CASSLAMDGMGEQYF.

CDR3 sequence (DNA): TGTGCCAGCAGCGCCGGGACAATGAACACTGAAGCTTTCTTT. It is translated as CASSAGTMNTEAFF. The chain couples TRBV7-6 to TRBJ1-1, with D possibly matching TRBD1 (6 bases). The CDR3 loop spans 14 amino acids. V shed 5 bases and J shed 0 bases, with 10 bases lying between them. Looked up from germline, CDR1 is SGHVS and CDR2 is FNYEAQ.

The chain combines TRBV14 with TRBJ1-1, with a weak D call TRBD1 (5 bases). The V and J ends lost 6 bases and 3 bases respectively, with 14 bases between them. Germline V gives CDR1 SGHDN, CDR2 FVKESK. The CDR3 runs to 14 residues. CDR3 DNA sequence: TGTGCCAGCAGTCACTGGGGGAGCGACACTGAAGCTTTCTTT. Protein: CASSHWGSDTEAFF.

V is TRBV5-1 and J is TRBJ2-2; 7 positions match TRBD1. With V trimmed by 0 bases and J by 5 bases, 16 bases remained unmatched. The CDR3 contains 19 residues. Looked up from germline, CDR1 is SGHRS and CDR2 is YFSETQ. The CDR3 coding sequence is TGCGCCAGCAGCTTGGAGGGGGCTGCCAATTATTTGAGAACCGGGGAGCTGTTTTTT. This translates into CASSLEGAANYLRTGELFF.

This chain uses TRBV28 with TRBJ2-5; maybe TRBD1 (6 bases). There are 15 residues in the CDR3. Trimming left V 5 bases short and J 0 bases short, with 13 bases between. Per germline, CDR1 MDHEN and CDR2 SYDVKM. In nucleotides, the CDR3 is TGTGCCAGCAGTAGGGGCGGACAGTACCAAGAGACCCAGTACTTC. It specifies CASSRGGQYQETQYF.

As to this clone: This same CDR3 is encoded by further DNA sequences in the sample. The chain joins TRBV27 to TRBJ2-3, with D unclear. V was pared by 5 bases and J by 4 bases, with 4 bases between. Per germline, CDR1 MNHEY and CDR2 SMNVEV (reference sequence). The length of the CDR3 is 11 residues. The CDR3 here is CASSLADTQYF. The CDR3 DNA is TGTGCCAGCAGTCTGGCAGATACGCAGTATTTT.